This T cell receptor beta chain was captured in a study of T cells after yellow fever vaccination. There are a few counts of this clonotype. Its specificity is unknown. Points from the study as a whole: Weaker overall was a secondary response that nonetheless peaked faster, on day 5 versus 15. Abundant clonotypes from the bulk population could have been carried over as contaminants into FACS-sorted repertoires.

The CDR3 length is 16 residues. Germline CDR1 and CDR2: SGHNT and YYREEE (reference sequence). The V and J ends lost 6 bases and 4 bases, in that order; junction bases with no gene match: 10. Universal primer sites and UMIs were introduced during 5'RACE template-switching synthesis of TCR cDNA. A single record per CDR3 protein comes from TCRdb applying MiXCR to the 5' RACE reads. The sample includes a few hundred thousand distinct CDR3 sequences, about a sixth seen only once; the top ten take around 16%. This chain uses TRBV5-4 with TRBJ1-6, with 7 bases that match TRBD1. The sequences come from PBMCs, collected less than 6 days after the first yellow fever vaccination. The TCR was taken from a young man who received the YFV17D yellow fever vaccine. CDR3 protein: CASTLNLGQYNSPLHF. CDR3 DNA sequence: TGTGCCAGCACCCTGAATTTGGGACAGTATAATTCACCCCTCCACTTT.